The TCR beta chain under discussion was sequenced for a study of blood T cell repertoires in COVID-19. Across the whole study: Donors in the United States, Italy and Spain gave samples during acute or convalescent COVID-19. T cells, B-cell-depleted T cells, or PBMCs supplied cDNA or gDNA.

Source study methods: Reference gene primer amplification gave nucleated cell count estimates. Clones were read by immunoSEQ multiplex PCR, and TCRdb kept only the in-frame ones, dropping some. V, J and clone size are those of that table, while D and trimming were read from the DNA. The table shows 80,000 to 100,000 clones, with 70% to 90% occurring only once. The V and J ends lost 6 bases and 7 bases, in that order; junction bases with no gene match: 9. The CDR3 runs 14 residues. The germline V gene encodes CDR1 WSHSY and CDR2 SAAADI. The specimen was peripheral blood. The J gene is TRBJ2-1, the V gene TRBV10-2; 7 bases are shared with TRBD2. This sequence was found in an older woman in a cohort sampled during active or convalescent COVID-19. The CDR3 DNA follows: TGCGCCAGCAGGGTGGGAGGGATAGGAAATGAGCAGTTCTTC. Translation gives CASRVGGIGNEQFF.